Sequencing of this TCR beta chain was carried out in a study of T-cell reconstitution after alpha-beta-depleted transplantation in children. This clonotype appeared a few times. Trimming cost V 7 bases and J 8 bases, with 9 bases left between them. The CDR3 length is 11 residues. Unique molecular identifiers featured in how the TCRbeta library was prepared. TCRdb re-called the PCR reads with MiXCR, one entry per CDR3 protein. The data contain approximately 520,000 distinct CDR3 sequences, approximately 32% of them singletons. The sample consisted of PBMCs from the stem cell graft donor, taken from the stem cell graft. The TCR originated in a human donor who donated a stem cell graft to a child with aplastic anemia. The V gene is TRBV12-3 or TRBV12-4, the J gene TRBJ2-1; D is unresolved. DNA of the CDR3: TGTGCCAGCACCTCTGTCCATGAGCAGTTCTTC. Protein sequence: CASTSVHEQFF.